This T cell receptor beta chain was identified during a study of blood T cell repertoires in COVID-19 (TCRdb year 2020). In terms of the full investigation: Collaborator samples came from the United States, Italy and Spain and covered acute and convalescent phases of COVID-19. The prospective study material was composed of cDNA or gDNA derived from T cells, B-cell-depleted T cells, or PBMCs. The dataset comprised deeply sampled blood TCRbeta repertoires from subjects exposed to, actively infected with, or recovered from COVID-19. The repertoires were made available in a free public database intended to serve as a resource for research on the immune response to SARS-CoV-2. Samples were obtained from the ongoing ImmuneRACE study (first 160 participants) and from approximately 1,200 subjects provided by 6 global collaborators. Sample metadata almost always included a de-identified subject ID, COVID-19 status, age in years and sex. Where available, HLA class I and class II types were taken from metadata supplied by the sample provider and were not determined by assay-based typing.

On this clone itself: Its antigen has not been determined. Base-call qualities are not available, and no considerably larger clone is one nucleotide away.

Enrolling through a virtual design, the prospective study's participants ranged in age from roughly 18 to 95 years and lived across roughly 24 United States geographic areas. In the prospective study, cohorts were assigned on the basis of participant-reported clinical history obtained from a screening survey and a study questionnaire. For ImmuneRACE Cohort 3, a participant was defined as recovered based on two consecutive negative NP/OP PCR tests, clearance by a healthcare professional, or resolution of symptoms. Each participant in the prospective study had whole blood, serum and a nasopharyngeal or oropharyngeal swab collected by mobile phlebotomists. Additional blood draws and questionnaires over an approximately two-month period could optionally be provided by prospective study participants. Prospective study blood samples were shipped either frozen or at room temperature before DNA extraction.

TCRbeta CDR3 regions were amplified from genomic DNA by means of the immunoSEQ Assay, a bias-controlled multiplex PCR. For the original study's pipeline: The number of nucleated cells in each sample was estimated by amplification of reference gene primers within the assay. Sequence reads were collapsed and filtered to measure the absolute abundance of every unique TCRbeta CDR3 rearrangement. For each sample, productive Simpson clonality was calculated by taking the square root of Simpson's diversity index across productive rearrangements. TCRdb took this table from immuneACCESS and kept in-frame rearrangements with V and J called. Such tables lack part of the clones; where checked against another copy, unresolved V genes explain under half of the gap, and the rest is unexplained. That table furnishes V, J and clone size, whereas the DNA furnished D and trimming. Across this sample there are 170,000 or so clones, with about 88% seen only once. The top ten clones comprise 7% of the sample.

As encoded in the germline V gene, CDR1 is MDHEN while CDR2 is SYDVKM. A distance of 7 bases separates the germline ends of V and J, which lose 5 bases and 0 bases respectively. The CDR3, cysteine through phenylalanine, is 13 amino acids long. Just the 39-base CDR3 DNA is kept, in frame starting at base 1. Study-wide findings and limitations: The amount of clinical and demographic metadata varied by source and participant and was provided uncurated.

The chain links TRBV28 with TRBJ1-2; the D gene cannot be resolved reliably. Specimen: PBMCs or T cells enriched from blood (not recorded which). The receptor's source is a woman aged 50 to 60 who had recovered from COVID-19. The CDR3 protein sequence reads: CASSEISNYGYTF. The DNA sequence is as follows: TGTGCCAGCAGTGAGATCTCTAACTATGGCTACACCTTC.